The present entry profiles one TCR beta chain with its context. What it recognizes is unknown. Amplification used 60 Vbeta primers and 13 Jbeta primers. How the authors handled the data: An analysis performed later counted around 86 million unique TCR beta chains (around 9.9 million of them shared). Method: immunoSEQ multiplex PCR; TCRdb's copy keeps in-frame clones and lacks some. V and J calls plus clone size are reproduced from that table; the DNA served to infer D and trimming. In the table there are under 150,000 clones, 75% to 80% of which are singletons. This sample is drawn from a study of cytomegalovirus exposure and HLA in healthy donors. Findings and caveats of the study: According to a later analysis, donors in an Asian-associated ancestry cluster reportedly had fewer N-insertions than the roughly 670-donor mean. The likely explanation for a cluster of highly shared sequence variants was sequencing artifact.

The germline V and J ends were trimmed by 4 bases and 6 bases, with 12 bases remaining between them. Germline CDR1 and CDR2: MDHEN and SYDVKM. The CDR3 has 13 residues. The TCR comes from a woman between 35 and 50 years old in good health and CMV-seronegative. The rearrangement uses TRBV28 and TRBJ1-1, with D perhaps matching TRBD1 (5 bases). The sequencing sample was made of PBMCs. The CDR3: CASSSGQGPEAFF. CDR3 nucleotides: TGTGCCAGCAGTTCCGGACAAGGCCCTGAAGCTTTCTTT.